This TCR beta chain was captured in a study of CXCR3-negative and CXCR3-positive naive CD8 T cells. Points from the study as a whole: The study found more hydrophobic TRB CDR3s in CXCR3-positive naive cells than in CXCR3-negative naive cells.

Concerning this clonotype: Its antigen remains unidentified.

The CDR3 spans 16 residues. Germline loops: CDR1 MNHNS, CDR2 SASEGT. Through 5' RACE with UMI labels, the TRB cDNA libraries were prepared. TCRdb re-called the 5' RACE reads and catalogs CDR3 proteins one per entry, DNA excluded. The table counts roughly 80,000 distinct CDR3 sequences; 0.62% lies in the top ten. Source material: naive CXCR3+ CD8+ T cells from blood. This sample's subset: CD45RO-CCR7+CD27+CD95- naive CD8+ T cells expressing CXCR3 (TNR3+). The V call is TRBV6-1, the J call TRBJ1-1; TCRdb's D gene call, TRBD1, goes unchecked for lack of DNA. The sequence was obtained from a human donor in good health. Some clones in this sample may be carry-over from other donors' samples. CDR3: CASSYSRGHLHTEAFF.